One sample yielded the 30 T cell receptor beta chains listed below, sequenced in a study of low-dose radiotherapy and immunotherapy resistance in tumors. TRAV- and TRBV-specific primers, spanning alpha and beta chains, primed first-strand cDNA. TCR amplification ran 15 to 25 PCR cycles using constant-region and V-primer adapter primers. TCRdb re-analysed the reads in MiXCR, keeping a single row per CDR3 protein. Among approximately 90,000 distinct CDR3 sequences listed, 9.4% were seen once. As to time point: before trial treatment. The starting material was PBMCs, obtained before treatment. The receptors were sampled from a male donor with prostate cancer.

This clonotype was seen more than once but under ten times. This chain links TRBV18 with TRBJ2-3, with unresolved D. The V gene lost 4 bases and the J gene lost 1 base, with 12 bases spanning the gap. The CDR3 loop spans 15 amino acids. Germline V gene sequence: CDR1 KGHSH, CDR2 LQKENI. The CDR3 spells CASSQDEIGTDTQYF. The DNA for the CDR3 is TGTGCCAGCTCACAAGATGAGATAGGCACAGATACGCAGTATTTT. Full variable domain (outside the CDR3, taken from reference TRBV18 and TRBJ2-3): NAGVMQNPRHLVRRRGQEARLRCSPMKGHSHVYWYRQLPEEGLKFMVYLQKENIIDESGMPKERFSAEFPKEGPSILRIQQVVRGDSAAYFCASSQDEIGTDTQYFGPGTRLTVL.

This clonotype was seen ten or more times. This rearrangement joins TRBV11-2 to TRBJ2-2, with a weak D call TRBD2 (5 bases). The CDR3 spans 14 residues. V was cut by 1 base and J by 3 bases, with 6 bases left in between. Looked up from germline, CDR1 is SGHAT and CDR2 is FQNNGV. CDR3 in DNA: TGTGCCAGCAGCTTAGGAGGGTACACCGGGGAGCTGTTTTTT. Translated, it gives CASSLGGYTGELFF.

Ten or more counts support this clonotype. The CDR3 reads CASSVTSGGETQYF. In DNA, the CDR3 is TGTGCCAGCAGCGTTACAAGTGGCGGGGAGACCCAGTACTTC. J is TRBJ2-5 and V is TRBV9; D is possibly TRBD2 (5 bases). The CDR3 spans 14 residues. Trimming took 2 bases from V and 5 from J, leaving 13 bases between them. CDR1 and CDR2 (germline): SGDLS, YYNGEE. Using reference TRBV9 and TRBJ2-5 for the parts outside the CDR3, the full variable domain is DSGVTQTPKHLITATGQRVTLRCSPRSGDLSVYWYQQSLDQGLQFLIQYYNGEERAKGNILERFSAQQFPDLHSELNLSSLELGDSALYFCASSVTSGGETQYFGPGTRLLVL.

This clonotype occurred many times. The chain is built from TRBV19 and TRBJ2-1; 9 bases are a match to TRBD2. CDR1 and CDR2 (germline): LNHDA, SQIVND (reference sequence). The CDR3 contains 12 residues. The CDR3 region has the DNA TGTGCTTCCAGCGGGAGGTACAATGAGCAGTTCTTC. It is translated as CASSGRYNEQFF. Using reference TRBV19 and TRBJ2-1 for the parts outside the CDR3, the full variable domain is DGGITQSPKYLFRKEGQNVTLSCEQNLNHDAMYWYRQDPGQGLRLIYYSQIVNDFQKGDIAEGYSVSREKKESFPLTVTSAQKNPTAFYLCASSGRYNEQFFGPGTRLTVL.

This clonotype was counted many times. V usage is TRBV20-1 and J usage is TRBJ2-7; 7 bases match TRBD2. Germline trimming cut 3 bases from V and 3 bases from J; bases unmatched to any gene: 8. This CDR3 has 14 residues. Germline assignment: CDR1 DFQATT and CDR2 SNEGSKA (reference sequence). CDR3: CSARSSGGIYEQYF. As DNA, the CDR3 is TGCAGTGCTAGGTCATCGGGAGGTATCTACGAGCAGTACTTC.

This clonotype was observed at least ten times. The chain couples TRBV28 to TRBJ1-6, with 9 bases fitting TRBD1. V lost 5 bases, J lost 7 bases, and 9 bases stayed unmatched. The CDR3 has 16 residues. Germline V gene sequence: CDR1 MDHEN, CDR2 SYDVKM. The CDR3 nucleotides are TGTGCCAGCAGTCCTACCGGGACAGGGAGGAATTCACCCCTCCACTTT. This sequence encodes CASSPTGTGRNSPLHF.

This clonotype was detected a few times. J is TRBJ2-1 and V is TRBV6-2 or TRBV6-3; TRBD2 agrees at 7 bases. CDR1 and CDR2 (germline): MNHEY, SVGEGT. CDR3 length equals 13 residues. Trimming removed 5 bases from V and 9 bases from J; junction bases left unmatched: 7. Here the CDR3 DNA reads TGTGCCAGCAGTCGACTAGCTCGTGCTGAGCAGTTCTTC. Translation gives CASSRLARAEQFF.

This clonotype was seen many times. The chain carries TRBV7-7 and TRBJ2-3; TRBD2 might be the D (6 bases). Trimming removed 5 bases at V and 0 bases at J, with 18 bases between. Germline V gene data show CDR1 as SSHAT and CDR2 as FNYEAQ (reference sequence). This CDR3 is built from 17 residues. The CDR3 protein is CASSPRAGGFSTDTQYF. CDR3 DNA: TGTGCCAGCAGCCCCCGGGCAGGAGGGTTTAGCACAGATACGCAGTATTTT.

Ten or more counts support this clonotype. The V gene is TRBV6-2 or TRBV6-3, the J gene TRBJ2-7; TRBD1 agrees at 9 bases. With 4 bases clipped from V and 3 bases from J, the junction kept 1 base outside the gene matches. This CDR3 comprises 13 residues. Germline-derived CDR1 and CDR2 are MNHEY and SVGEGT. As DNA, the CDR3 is TGTGCCAGCAGTTGGGGACAGGGCTACGAGCAGTACTTC. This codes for CASSWGQGYEQYF.

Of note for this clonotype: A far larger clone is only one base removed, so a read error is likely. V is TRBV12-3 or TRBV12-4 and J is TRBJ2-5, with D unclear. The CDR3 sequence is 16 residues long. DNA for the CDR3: TGTACCAGCAGCGCCCAGCACAGAACCTCAGCAGAGACCCAGTACTTC. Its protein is CTSSAQHRTSAETQYF.

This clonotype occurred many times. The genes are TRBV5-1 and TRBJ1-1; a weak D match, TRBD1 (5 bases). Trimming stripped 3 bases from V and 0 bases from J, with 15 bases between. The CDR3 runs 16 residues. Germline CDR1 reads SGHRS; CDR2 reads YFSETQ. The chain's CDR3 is CASSSGRTDMNTEAFF. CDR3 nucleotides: TGCGCCAGCAGCTCAGGGCGGACGGACATGAACACTGAAGCTTTCTTT.

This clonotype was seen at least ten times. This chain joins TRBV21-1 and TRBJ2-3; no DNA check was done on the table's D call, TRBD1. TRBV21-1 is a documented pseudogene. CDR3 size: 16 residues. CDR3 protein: CASSKAMDRVADTQYF. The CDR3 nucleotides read TGTGCCAGCAGCAAAGCGATGGACAGGGTAGCAGATACGCAGTATTTT.

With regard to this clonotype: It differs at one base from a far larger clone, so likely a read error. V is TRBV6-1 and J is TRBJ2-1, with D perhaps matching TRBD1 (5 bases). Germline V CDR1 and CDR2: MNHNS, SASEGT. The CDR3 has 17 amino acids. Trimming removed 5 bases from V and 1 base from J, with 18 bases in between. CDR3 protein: CASSYSATEDSYNEQFF. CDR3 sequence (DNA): TGTGCCAGCAGTTACTCTGCGACAGAGGATTCCTACAATGAGCAGTTCTTC.

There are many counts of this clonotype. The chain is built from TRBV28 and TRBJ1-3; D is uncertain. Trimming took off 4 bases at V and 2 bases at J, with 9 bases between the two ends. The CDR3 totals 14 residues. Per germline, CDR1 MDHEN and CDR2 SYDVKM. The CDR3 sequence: CASSSSGTGNTIYF. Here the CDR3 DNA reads TGTGCCAGCAGTTCCAGCGGAACTGGAAACACCATATATTTT.

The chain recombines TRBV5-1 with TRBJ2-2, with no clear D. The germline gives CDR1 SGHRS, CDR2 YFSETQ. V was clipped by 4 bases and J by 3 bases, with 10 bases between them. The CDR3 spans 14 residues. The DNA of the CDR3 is TGCGCCAGCAGCATGAGAACGGACACCGGGGAGCTGTTTTTT. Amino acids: CASSMRTDTGELFF.

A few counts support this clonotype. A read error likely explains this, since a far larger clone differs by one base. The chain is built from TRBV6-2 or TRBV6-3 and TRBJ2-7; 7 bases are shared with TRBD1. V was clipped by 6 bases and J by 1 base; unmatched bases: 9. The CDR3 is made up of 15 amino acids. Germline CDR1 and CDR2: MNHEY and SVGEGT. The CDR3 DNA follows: TGTGCCAGCAGGGAAGAAAGCAGGGGGTCCTACGAGCAGTACTTC. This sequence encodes CASREESRGSYEQYF.

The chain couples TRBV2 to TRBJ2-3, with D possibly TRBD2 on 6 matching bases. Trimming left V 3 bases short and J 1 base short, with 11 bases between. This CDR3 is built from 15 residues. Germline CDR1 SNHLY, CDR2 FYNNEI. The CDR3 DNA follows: TGTGCCAGCAGTGAGGGTAGCGGAGGCACAGATACGCAGTATTTT. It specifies CASSEGSGGTDTQYF. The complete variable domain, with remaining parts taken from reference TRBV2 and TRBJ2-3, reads EPEVTQTPSHQVTQMGQEVILRCVPISNHLYFYWYRQILGQKVEFLVSFYNNEISEKSEIFDDQFSVERPDGSNFTLKIRSTKLEDSAMYFCASSEGSGGTDTQYFGPGTRLTVL.

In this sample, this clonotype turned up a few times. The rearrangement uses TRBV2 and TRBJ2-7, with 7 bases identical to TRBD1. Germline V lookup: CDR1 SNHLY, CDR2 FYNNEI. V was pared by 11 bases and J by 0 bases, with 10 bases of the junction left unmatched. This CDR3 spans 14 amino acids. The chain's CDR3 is CAGRNRGHSYEQYF. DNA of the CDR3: TGTGCCGGGAGAAACAGGGGCCACTCCTACGAGCAGTACTTC.

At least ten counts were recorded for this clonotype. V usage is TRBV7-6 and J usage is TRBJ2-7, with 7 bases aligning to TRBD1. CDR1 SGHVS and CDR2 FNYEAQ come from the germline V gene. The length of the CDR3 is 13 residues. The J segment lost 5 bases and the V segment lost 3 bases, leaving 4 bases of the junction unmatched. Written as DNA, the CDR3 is TGTGCCAGCAGCTTCCGGGACAGCGACGAGCAGTACTTC. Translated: CASSFRDSDEQYF.

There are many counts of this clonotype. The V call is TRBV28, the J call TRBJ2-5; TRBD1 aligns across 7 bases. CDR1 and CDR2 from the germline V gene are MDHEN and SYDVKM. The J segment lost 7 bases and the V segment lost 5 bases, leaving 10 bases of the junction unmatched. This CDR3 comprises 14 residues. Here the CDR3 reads CASSPLTGSATQYF. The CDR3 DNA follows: TGTGCCAGCAGTCCTCTGACAGGGTCAGCGACCCAGTACTTC.

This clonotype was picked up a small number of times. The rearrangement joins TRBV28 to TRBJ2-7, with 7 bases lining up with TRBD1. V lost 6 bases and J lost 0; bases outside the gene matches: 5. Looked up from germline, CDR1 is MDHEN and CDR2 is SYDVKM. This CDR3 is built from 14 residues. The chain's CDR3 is CASRQSGGSYEQYF. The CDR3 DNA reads TGTGCCAGCAGACAGTCAGGGGGCTCCTACGAGCAGTACTTC.

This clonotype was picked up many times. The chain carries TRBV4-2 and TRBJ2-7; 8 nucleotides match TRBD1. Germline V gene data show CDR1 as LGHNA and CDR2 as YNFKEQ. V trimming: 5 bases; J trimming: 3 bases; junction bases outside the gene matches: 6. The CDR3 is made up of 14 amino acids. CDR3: CASSGQGADYEQYF. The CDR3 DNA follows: TGTGCCAGCAGCGGTCAGGGGGCGGACTACGAGCAGTACTTC.

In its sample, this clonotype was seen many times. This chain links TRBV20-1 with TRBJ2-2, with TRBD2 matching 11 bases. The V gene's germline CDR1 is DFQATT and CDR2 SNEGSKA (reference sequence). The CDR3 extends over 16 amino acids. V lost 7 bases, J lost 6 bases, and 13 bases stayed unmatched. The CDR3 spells CSVKTSGILSSGELFF. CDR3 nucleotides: TGCAGTGTGAAGACTAGCGGGATTTTATCGTCCGGGGAGCTGTTTTTT.

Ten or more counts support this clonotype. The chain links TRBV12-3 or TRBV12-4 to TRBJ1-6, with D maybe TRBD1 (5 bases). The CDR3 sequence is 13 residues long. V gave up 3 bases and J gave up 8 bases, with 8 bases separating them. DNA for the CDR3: TGTGCCAGCAGTTTGACAGAGGATTCACCCCTCCACTTT. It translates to CASSLTEDSPLHF.

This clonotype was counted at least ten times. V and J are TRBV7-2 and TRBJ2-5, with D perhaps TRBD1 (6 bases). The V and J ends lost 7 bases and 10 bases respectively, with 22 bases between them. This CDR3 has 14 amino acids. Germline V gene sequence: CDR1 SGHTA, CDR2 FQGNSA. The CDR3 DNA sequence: TGTGCCAGCACCCTACCTTCCCAAGGGGGTATCCAGTACTTC. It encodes CASTLPSQGGIQYF.

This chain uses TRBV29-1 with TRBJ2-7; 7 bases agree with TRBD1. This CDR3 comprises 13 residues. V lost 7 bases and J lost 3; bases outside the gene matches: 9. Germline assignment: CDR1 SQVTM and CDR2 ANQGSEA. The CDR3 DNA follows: TGCAGCGGATGTACAGGGGTCGGCTACGAGCAGTACTTC. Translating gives CSGCTGVGYEQYF.

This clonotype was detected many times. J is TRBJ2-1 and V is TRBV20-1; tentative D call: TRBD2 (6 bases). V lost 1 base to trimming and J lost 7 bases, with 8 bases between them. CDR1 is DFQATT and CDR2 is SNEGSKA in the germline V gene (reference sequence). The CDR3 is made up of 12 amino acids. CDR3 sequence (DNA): TGCAGTGCTAGAGGGACTACAAATGAGCAGTTCTTC. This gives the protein CSARGTTNEQFF.

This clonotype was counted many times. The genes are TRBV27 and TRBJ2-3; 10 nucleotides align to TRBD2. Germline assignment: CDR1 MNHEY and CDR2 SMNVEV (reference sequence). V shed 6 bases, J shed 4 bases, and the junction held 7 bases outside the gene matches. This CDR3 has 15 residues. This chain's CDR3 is CASSTLAGVSDTQYF. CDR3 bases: TGTGCCAGCAGCACCCTAGCGGGAGTCTCAGATACGCAGTATTTT.

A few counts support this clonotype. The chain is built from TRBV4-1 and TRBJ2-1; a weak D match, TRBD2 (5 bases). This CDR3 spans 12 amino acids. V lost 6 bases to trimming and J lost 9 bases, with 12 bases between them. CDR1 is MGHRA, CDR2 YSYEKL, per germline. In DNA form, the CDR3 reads TGCGCCAGCAGGGACTCGGGGAGTGAGCAGTTCTTC. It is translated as CASRDSGSEQFF.

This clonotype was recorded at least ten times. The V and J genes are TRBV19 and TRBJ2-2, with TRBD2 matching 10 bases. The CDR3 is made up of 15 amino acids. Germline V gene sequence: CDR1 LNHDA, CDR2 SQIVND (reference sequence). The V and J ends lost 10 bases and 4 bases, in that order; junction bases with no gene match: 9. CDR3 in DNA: TGTGCCACCAAACCTAGCGGGAGTCGCACCGGGGAGCTGTTTTTT. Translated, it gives CATKPSGSRTGELFF.